The 20 T cell receptor beta chains in this list originate from one sample, sequenced in a study of OX40 agonist ivuxolimab in advanced cancers. Libraries were prepared by immunoSEQ multiplex PCR; TCRdb keeps only in-frame clonotypes and omits some of them. The sample has 50,000 to 55,000 clones; 85% to 90% are singletons. The specimen was CD4+ or CD8+ T cells sorted from blood, collected in a trial of the OX40 agonist ivuxolimab. The receptor source for this set is an adult with an advanced solid tumor such as melanoma, head and neck, liver or kidney cancer.

The chain joins TRBV5-1 to TRBJ2-1; D not resolved. The V end was cut by 0 bases, the J end by 4 bases, with 8 bases between. Per the germline V gene, CDR1 is SGHRS and CDR2 is YFSETQ. The CDR3 is 14 residues long. The CDR3 loop reads CASSLDPTYNEQFF. The CDR3 DNA follows: TGCGCCAGCAGCTTGGATCCTACATACAATGAGCAGTTCTTC.

The chain combines TRBV7-6 with TRBJ2-3; 7 bases fit TRBD1. CDR1 SGHVS and CDR2 FNYEAQ come from the germline V gene. CDR3 length: 14 amino acids. With V trimmed by 5 bases and J by 1 base, 3 bases remained unmatched. The CDR3 loop reads CASSPDRGTDTQYF. Here the CDR3 DNA reads TGTGCCAGCAGCCCAGACAGGGGCACAGATACGCAGTATTTT.

The chain combines TRBV5-6 with TRBJ2-1; 8 bases fit TRBD2. J gave up 7 bases and V 0 bases, and 6 bases lay outside the gene matches. This CDR3 is built from 15 residues. Germline CDR1 is SGHDT and CDR2 is YYEEEE. The chain's CDR3 is CASSLAGGLRNEQFF. The CDR3 region has the DNA TGTGCCAGCAGCTTGGCGGGGGGGCTAAGGAATGAGCAGTTCTTC.

Turning to this clone: Other DNA sequences in this sample translate to the same CDR3. The chain joins TRBV30 to TRBJ2-5; perhaps D is TRBD1 or TRBD2 (5 bases each). V lost 0 bases to trimming and J lost 4 bases, with 6 bases between them. The CDR3 totals 12 residues. From germline, CDR1 is GTSNPN and CDR2 SVGIG (reference sequence). The CDR3 is CAWSVGGETQYF. The CDR3 DNA reads as TGTGCCTGGAGTGTTGGGGGAGAGACCCAGTACTTC.

The rearrangement uses TRBV5-1 and TRBJ2-7; tentative D call: TRBD2 (6 bases). The CDR3 totals 11 residues. Trimming pared 7 bases from V and 11 bases from J, leaving 16 bases between. Germline values: CDR1 SGHRS, CDR2 YFSETQ. The CDR3 coding sequence is TGCGCCAGCGGGACGGGCGGGACGAAGTACTTC. Residues: CASGTGGTKYF. The whole variable domain, remainder taken from reference TRBV5-1 and TRBJ2-7, is KAGVTQTPRYLIKTRGQQVTLSCSPISGHRSVSWYQQTPGQGLQFLFEYFSETQRNKGNFPGRFSGRQFSNSRSEMNVSTLELGDSALYLCASGTGGTKYFGPGTRLTVT.

In this sample, this clone turned up once. An end of the junction does not agree with germline; a read error may underlie this. This chain connects TRBV28 to TRBJ2-7; D is undetermined. This CDR3 is built from 12 residues. The V gene's germline CDR1 is MDHEN and CDR2 SYDVKM. The CDR3 DNA reads TGTGCCAGCAGTTTAGAGAGTTACGAGCAGCACTTC. The encoded protein is CASSLESYEQHF.

V and J are TRBV7-9 and TRBJ2-3; no firm D call. V shed 4 bases and J shed 2 bases, with 13 bases lying between them. Per germline, CDR1 SEHNR and CDR2 FQNEAQ (reference sequence). This CDR3 comprises 15 residues. DNA for the CDR3: TGTGCCAGCAGCTCTACAGCTACGTTCACAGATACGCAGTATTTT. This sequence encodes CASSSTATFTDTQYF.

The V gene is TRBV5-6, the J gene TRBJ1-2; D remains ambiguous. In germline, CDR1 is SGHDT, CDR2 YYEEEE. This CDR3 region has 18 residues. Between the trimmed V and J ends, which lost 5 bases and 2 bases, there was a span of 25 bases. CDR3 DNA: TGTGCCAGCAGGTCCGAGGGAGGACCCAGCACTTTGAACTATGGCTACACCTTC. Its protein is CASRSEGGPSTLNYGYTF.

The CDR3 DNA reads TGTGCCAGCAGCAGGGTGGACTATGGCTACACCTTC. Protein: CASSRVDYGYTF. The rearrangement uses TRBV6-6 and TRBJ1-2, with TRBD1 as a possible D gene (5 bases). The germline V gene has CDR1 MNHNY and CDR2 SVGAGI (reference sequence). Between the trimmed V and J ends, which lost 6 bases and 3 bases, there was a span of 8 bases. The CDR3 spans 12 residues.

This clone was detected once. The CDR3 reads CASSYKQGIDGYTF. The CDR3 DNA reads as TGTGCCAGCAGCTACAAACAGGGGATAGATGGCTACACCTTC. The V call is TRBV7-8, the J call TRBJ1-2, with TRBD1 matching 7 bases. V gave up 4 bases and J gave up 6 bases; unmatched junction bases: 8. Germline V lookup: CDR1 SGHVS, CDR2 FQNEAQ. This CDR3 spans 14 amino acids. The variable domain in full, completed from reference TRBV7-8 and TRBJ1-2, reads GAGVSQSPRYKVAKRGQDVALRCDPISGHVSLFWYQQALGQGPEFLTYFQNEAQLDKSGLPSDRFFAERPEGSVSTLKIQRTQQEDSAVYLCASSYKQGIDGYTFGSGTRLTVV.

The chain is built from TRBV6-5 and TRBJ2-7; 11 positions agree with TRBD2. The germline V gene encodes CDR1 MNHEY and CDR2 SVGAGI. Trimming at V came to 2 bases and at J to 4 bases, leaving 4 bases not matched to a gene. The CDR3 is made up of 15 amino acids. DNA for the CDR3: TGTGCCAGCAGTTACGGGCTAGCGGGGGGTTACGAGCAGTACTTC. Amino acid sequence: CASSYGLAGGYEQYF.

J is TRBJ2-3 and V is TRBV7-3; D is unclear. The CDR3 sequence is 14 residues long. The V gene lost 2 bases and the J gene lost 2 bases, with 8 bases spanning the gap. The germline CDR1 and CDR2 sequences are SGHTA and FQGTGA. CDR3 coding DNA: TGTGCCAGCAGCTTAGGAGCGATCACAGATACGCAGTATTTT. It encodes CASSLGAITDTQYF.

The chain couples TRBV30 to TRBJ2-7, with 8 bases identical to TRBD1. Germline assignment: CDR1 GTSNPN and CDR2 SVGIG (reference sequence). The junction had 7 bases not matched to a gene; V was cut back by 2 bases and J by 4 bases. This CDR3 is 14 amino acids long. The CDR3 coding sequence is TGTGCCTGGAGTTTAGGGACAGGTCGTTACGAGCAGTACTTC. It codes for CAWSLGTGRYEQYF.

The chain uses TRBV25-1 and TRBJ1-4, with D hard to call. The germline V and J ends were trimmed by 4 bases and 6 bases, with 15 bases remaining between them. CDR1 and CDR2 from the germline V gene are MGHDK and SYGVNS. The CDR3 sequence is 15 residues long. The CDR3 DNA sequence: TGTGCCAGCAGTGCCGAGGCGCAATTAGATGAAAAACTGTTTTTT. Translated, it gives CASSAEAQLDEKLFF.

The rearrangement uses TRBV7-2 and TRBJ2-7; D uncertain. The CDR3 extends over 13 amino acids. Trimming cost V 4 bases and J 7 bases, with 14 bases left between them. From germline, CDR1 is SGHTA and CDR2 FQGNSA. The DNA of the CDR3 is TGTGCCAGCAGCTCCGCGTTTCCGGCAGAGCAGTACTTC. It specifies CASSSAFPAEQYF.

V usage is TRBV5-1 and J usage is TRBJ1-3, with D possibly matching TRBD1 (5 bases). Per the germline V gene, CDR1 is SGHRS and CDR2 is YFSETQ. Trimming shortened V by 4 bases and J by 4 bases, and 15 bases separated the two germline ends. The CDR3 is 15 amino acids. CDR3 bases: TGCGCCAGCAGCATTACAGGTGCCGGGGGAAACACCATATATTTT. Translation gives CASSITGAGGNTIYF. Combining the CDR3 with reference TRBV5-1 and TRBJ1-3 gives the whole variable domain KAGVTQTPRYLIKTRGQQVTLSCSPISGHRSVSWYQQTPGQGLQFLFEYFSETQRNKGNFPGRFSGRQFSNSRSEMNVSTLELGDSALYLCASSITGAGGNTIYFGEGSWLTVV.

V usage is TRBV6-5 and J usage is TRBJ1-1; D unresolved. This CDR3 comprises 13 residues. The V and J ends lost 5 bases and 8 bases respectively, with 15 bases between them. Germline CDR1 reads MNHEY; CDR2 reads SVGAGI. The CDR3 sequence: CASSPVARREAFF. CDR3 nucleotides: TGTGCCAGCAGTCCGGTGGCCCGACGCGAAGCTTTCTTT.

The gene calls are TRBV7-9 and TRBJ2-5, with 9 bases aligning to TRBD1. CDR3 length equals 18 residues. CDR1 and CDR2 (germline): SEHNR, FQNEAQ (reference sequence). V dropped 2 bases and J dropped 5; count of bases not matched to a gene: 15. In nucleotides, the CDR3 is TGTGCCAGCAGCTTACCCTCAGGTCGGGACAGGGTGAGGGAGACCCAGTACTTC. Protein: CASSLPSGRDRVRETQYF.

The rearrangement links TRBV6-1 to TRBJ1-2; tentatively, D is TRBD1 (6 bases). Per the germline V gene, CDR1 is MNHNS and CDR2 is SASEGT. The CDR3 totals 12 residues. The V end was cut by 4 bases, the J end by 6 bases, with 9 bases between. The CDR3 sequence: CASSARQDGYTF. For the CDR3, the DNA is TGTGCCAGCAGTGCCAGACAGGATGGCTACACCTTC.

The chain is built from TRBV10-1 and TRBJ2-1, with a possible D match to TRBD1 (6 bases). This CDR3 region has 14 residues. V gave up 3 bases and J gave up 4 bases, with 10 bases separating them. From germline, CDR1 is WNHNN and CDR2 SYGVQD (reference sequence). The CDR3 region has the DNA TGCGCCAGCAGTGATGGGGGCAGGTACAATGAGCAGTTCTTC. Its protein is CASSDGGRYNEQFF.